Below, 16 T cell receptor beta chains from the same sample are listed, as sequenced in a study of T cell changes during pregnancy in multiple sclerosis. TCRdb keeps only in-frame clones here, not all; method: immunoSEQ multiplex PCR. Of approximately 35,000 clones listed, around nine tenths are singletons. The source material was CD4+ T cells from peripheral blood mononuclear cells, sampled after pregnancy. The source of these receptors is a female donor in good health, enrolled as a control in a pregnancy study.

The rearrangement links TRBV10-2 to TRBJ2-2, with 8 bases that match TRBD2. The CDR3 extends over 19 amino acids. Germline lookup yields CDR1 WSHSY and CDR2 SAAADI. The V and J ends lost 0 bases and 2 bases, in that order; junction bases with no gene match: 11. CDR3 sequence (DNA): TGCGCCAGCAGTGAGTCGAGAGGGGGAGCGGGAGTTAACACCGGGGAGCTGTTTTTT. Translated: CASSESRGGAGVNTGELFF.

The chain combines TRBV7-9 with TRBJ1-6, with unresolved D. From germline, CDR1 is SEHNR and CDR2 FQNEAQ (reference sequence). With 1 base removed from V and 6 bases from J, the gap between germline ends came to 13 bases. This CDR3 comprises 16 residues. The CDR3 nucleotides are TGTGCCAGCAGCTTAGGTTACAGAAACACTAATTCACCCCTCCACTTT. This gives the protein CASSLGYRNTNSPLHF.

The rearrangement joins TRBV7-9 to TRBJ1-1; 10 nucleotides match TRBD1. J gave up 3 bases and V 7 bases, and 5 bases lay outside the gene matches. The CDR3 spans 14 residues. Germline V gene data show CDR1 as SEHNR and CDR2 as FQNEAQ (reference sequence). CDR3 nucleotides: TGTGCCAGCACCCTAGGACAGGGGGACACTGAAGCTTTCTTT. Its translation is CASTLGQGDTEAFF.

CDR3 nucleotide sequence: TGCGCCAGCAGCCAGCATCAGGGTTTCGGCTACACCTTC. Encoded protein: CASSQHQGFGYTF. This chain joins TRBV5-1 and TRBJ1-2, with D perhaps TRBD1 (5 bases). V gave up 4 bases and J gave up 8 bases, with 15 bases separating them. CDR3 length: 13 amino acids. Germline V gene sequence: CDR1 SGHRS, CDR2 YFSETQ.

The genes are TRBV9 and TRBJ2-1; TRBD2 is a possible D gene (6 bases). CDR1 is SGDLS, CDR2 YYNGEE, per germline. This CDR3 has 19 residues. With 2 bases removed from V and 6 bases from J, the gap between germline ends came to 27 bases. The DNA of the CDR3 is TGTGCCAGCAGCGTCAGACGTGGCCCCAATAGGGTCGGGGGCAATGAGCAGTTCTTC. Its translation: CASSVRRGPNRVGGNEQFF.

The chain recombines TRBV6-4 with TRBJ1-6, with D uncertain. The CDR3 spans 13 residues. Germline loops: CDR1 MRHNA, CDR2 SNTAGT. Between the trimmed V and J ends, which lost 6 bases and 9 bases, there was a span of 12 bases. The DNA of the CDR3 is TGTGCCAGCAGATACTCCCCCGGTTCACCCCTCCACTTT. Encoded protein: CASRYSPGSPLHF.

This chain connects TRBV6-1 to TRBJ2-5, with D possibly being TRBD2 (6 bases). Germline V gene lookup returns CDR1 MNHNS and CDR2 SASEGT. CDR3 length equals 14 residues. Trimming pared 4 bases from V and 2 bases from J, leaving 11 bases between. This CDR3 is CASSARGLQETQYF. For the CDR3, the DNA is TGTGCCAGCAGTGCTAGGGGACTTCAAGAGACCCAGTACTTC.

The chain employs TRBV9 and TRBJ2-7, with 9 nucleotides matching TRBD2. The germline V gene has CDR1 SGDLS and CDR2 YYNGEE. The CDR3 consists of 15 residues. V lost 0 bases and J lost 6; bases outside the gene matches: 7. CDR3 in amino acids: CASSVGVAGAVEQYF. In DNA form, the CDR3 reads TGTGCCAGCAGCGTAGGAGTAGCGGGAGCGGTCGAGCAGTACTTC.

This chain connects TRBV27 to TRBJ2-3, with TRBD2 matching 11 bases. V gave up 1 base and J gave up 4 bases; unmatched junction bases: 4. CDR1 MNHEY and CDR2 SMNVEV come from the germline V gene (reference sequence). This CDR3 region has 16 residues. CDR3 nucleotides: TGTGCCAGCAGTTTATTAGCGGGGGGGCGCCCAGATACGCAGTATTTT. Protein product: CASSLLAGGRPDTQYF.

The chain has TRBV18 and TRBJ2-5, with a tentative D call TRBD1 (5 bases). Germline CDR1 is KGHSH and CDR2 is LQKENI. Trimming pared 3 bases from V and 5 bases from J, leaving 10 bases between. CDR3 length equals 13 residues. The CDR3 DNA sequence: TGTGCCAGCTCACCCCAGGGTAGGGAGACCCAGTACTTC. As protein: CASSPQGRETQYF.

The J gene is TRBJ2-2, the V gene TRBV5-4, with 7 bases identical to TRBD2. J gave up 5 bases and V 0 bases, and 10 bases lay outside the gene matches. This CDR3 is 17 amino acids long. The germline gives CDR1 SGHNT, CDR2 YYREEE (reference sequence). CDR3 DNA: TGTGCCAGCAGCTTGGGCACGGGGTGGGGAGGGACCGGGGAGCTGTTTTTT. It yields the protein CASSLGTGWGGTGELFF.

The V call is TRBV30, the J call TRBJ2-7; 12 nucleotides align to TRBD1. Germline V CDR1 and CDR2: GTSNPN, SVGIG (reference sequence). The CDR3 runs to 13 residues. V shed 0 bases and J 9 bases; nucleotides not matched to a gene: 3. In nucleotides, the CDR3 is TGTGCCTGGAGTGTAGGGACAGGGGGCGGGCAGTACTTC. It specifies CAWSVGTGGGQYF.

This clone was recorded once. The rearrangement uses TRBV5-1 and TRBJ2-3; D unresolved. The ends were cut back, 4 bases at V and 1 base at J, with 10 bases in the middle. Germline V CDR1 and CDR2: SGHRS, YFSETQ. The CDR3 sequence is 14 residues long. CDR3 nucleotide sequence: TGCGCCAGCAGCGTCACCACAGGCACAGATACGCAGTATTTT. This gives the protein CASSVTTGTDTQYF.

The chain has TRBV19 and TRBJ1-2; 11 bases align to TRBD1. Germline CDR1 and CDR2: LNHDA and SQIVND (reference sequence). This CDR3 has 16 residues. Germline trimming cut 1 base from V and 6 bases from J; bases unmatched to any gene: 7. CDR3 DNA: TGTGCCAGTAGTATAGGGACAGGGGGCGAATGGAATGGCTACACCTTC. It is translated as CASSIGTGGEWNGYTF.

J is TRBJ2-7 and V is TRBV30; 8 bases map to TRBD1. Germline V gene lookup returns CDR1 GTSNPN and CDR2 SVGIG (reference sequence). This CDR3 region has 14 residues. V gave up 0 bases and J gave up 5 bases; unmatched junction bases: 6. The CDR3 DNA is TGTGCCTGGAGTGTCCTCGGACAGGGCCACGAGCAGTACTTC. Its protein is CAWSVLGQGHEQYF.

The sample holds one count of this clone. The chain combines TRBV19 with TRBJ1-4; 7 bases line up with TRBD1. Germline CDR1 is LNHDA and CDR2 is SQIVND (reference sequence). The CDR3 spans 15 residues. J gave up 5 bases and V 3 bases, and 6 bases lay outside the gene matches. CDR3 sequence (DNA): TGTGCCAGTAGTATGTTCGCGACAGGGAATGAAAAACTGTTTTTT. Its protein product is CASSMFATGNEKLFF.